A selection of T cell receptor beta chains follows, all from one sample in a study of metastatic and nonmetastatic thyroid tumors. Using MiXCR, TCRdb reanalyzed the PCR reads. This sample has 25,000 to 35,000 clones, with roughly 30% found just once. Sequencing input: blood. Every receptor here comes from a female donor with papillary thyroid cancer or a benign thyroid nodule (not recorded which). Some clones in this sample may be carry-over from other donors' samples. Both conserved end residues are trimmed from each CDR3. Each record gives: V gene, J gene, CDR3 protein.

TRBV20-1	TRBJ2-3	SAFPPGLAGVDTQY
TRBV5-1	TRBJ1-1	ASSSSPNTEAF
TRBV30	TRBJ1-5	TLSGTEVSQPQH
TRBV4-1	TRBJ2-7	ASSQENEGGEQY
TRBV28	TRBJ2-5	ASGPQETQY
TRBV28	TRBJ1-5	ASSLQGNQPQH
TRBV10-2	TRBJ2-7	ASRPGQGLSEPY
TRBV7-9	TRBJ2-1	ASSPPGGMEQF
TRBV11-2	TRBJ2-1	ASKPRLQGEQF
TRBV7-2	TRBJ2-1	ASRLSGGASNEQF
TRBV11-2	TRBJ2-1	ASISRTGQPYNEQF
TRBV24-1	TRBJ2-3	ATSEPTSGRAADTQY
TRBV14	TRBJ2-7	ASSQDQTQGARVQY
TRBV5-4	TRBJ1-3	ASSLSRAGNTIY
TRBV9	TRBJ2-1	ASSVVPGKGYNEQF
TRBV7-6	TRBJ2-1	ANSLEQVYNEQF
TRBV5-5	TRBJ2-1	ASSWSGRSGDEQF
TRBV27	TRBJ2-1	ASWTGTTYYNEQF
TRBV20-1	TRBJ2-7	SARDPSGVSSYEQY
TRBV5-1	TRBJ2-2	ASSLLWDTGELF
TRBV7-2	TRBJ1-2	ASSLEQGYYGGYT
TRBV7-8	TRBJ2-2	ASSGTHTGELF
TRBV3-1	TRBJ2-1	ASSHFDLRGRPGNEQF
TRBV6-9	TRBJ2-2	ASRSSGLAGFTGELF
TRBV24-1	TRBJ2-2	ATSDPGQGNTGELF
TRBV11-1	TRBJ2-1	ASIISGSYPNEQF
TRBV12-3/TRBV12-4	TRBJ1-2	ASSPVEGEIYGYT
TRBV6-1	TRBJ1-5	ASSEAWGKNNQPQH
TRBV2	TRBJ2-7	ASSEASGSSYEQY
TRBV30	TRBJ2-7	AWSVLTGVYEQY
TRBV14	TRBJ1-2	ASSQDWIGKGYT
TRBV20-1	TRBJ2-3	SALRGPSTDTQY
TRBV7-2	TRBJ2-2	ASSRWREPELF
TRBV2	TRBJ1-2	ASSGGTYYGYT
TRBV30	TRBJ1-4	AWSVGKRSEKLF
TRBV11-1	TRBJ1-2	ASSSHLTQGRTYGYT
TRBV9	TRBJ1-2	ASSVGTGGEIYGYT
TRBV6-1	TRBJ2-3	CSSVAGGADTQY
TRBV7-9	TRBJ2-1	ASSSLAGHNEQF
TRBV19	TRBJ1-1	ASRHNLAGSEAF
TRBV15	TRBJ2-1	ATSRTLTLYPF
TRBV12-3/TRBV12-4	TRBJ2-1	ASSYSWSSYNEQF